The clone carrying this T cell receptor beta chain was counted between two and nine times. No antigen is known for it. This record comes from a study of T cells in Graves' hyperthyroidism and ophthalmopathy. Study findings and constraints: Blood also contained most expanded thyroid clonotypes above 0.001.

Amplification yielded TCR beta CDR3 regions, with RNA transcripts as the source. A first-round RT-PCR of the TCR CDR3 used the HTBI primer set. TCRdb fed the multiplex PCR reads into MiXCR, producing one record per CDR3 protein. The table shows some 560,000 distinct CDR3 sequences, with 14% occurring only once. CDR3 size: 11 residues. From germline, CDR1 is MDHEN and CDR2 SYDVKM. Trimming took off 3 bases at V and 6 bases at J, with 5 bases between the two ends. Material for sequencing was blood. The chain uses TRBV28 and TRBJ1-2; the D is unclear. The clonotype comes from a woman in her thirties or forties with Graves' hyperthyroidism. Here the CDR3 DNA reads TGTGCCAGCAGTTTTGAAGATGGCTACACCTTC. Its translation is CASSFEDGYTF.